A single sample gave rise to the 20 T cell receptor beta chains below, sequenced in a study of vaccination and CD4 T cells after COVID-19. Their antigens remain unidentified. Cultured CD4+ T-cell DNA underwent Oncomine TCR Beta short-read sequencing. TCRdb ran MiXCR on the PCR reads and lists one entry per CDR3 protein. In the table there are around 12,000 distinct CDR3 sequences, around 80% of which are singletons. Treatment described: approximately nine-day PBMC culture with coronavirus spike peptide pools or control peptides (ViraFEST assay). The sample consisted of CD4+ T cells from blood, cultured in vitro. Every receptor here comes from a human donor who had recovered from COVID-19.

The chain employs TRBV6-4 and TRBJ1-1; D gene unclear. Germline-derived CDR1 and CDR2 are MRHNA and SNTAGT. V shed 6 bases and J shed 3 bases, with 17 bases lying between them. This CDR3 is built from 15 residues. The CDR3 DNA sequence: TGTGCCAGCAGGAGGACCTTCTTAGAGGACACTGAAGCTTTCTTT. This sequence encodes CASRRTFLEDTEAFF.

This rearrangement joins TRBV20-1 to TRBJ2-5, with D uncertain. Trimming took off 1 base at V and 4 bases at J, with 10 bases between the two ends. CDR3 size: 13 residues. Germline CDR1 DFQATT, CDR2 SNEGSKA (reference sequence). For the CDR3, the DNA is TGCAGTGCTAGAGCGCAGTTAGGAGAGACCCAGTACTTC. It encodes CSARAQLGETQYF.

The rearrangement links TRBV15 to TRBJ2-1, with 7 bases identical to TRBD1. This CDR3 has 12 amino acids. Germline V gives CDR1 LNHNV, CDR2 YYDKDF (reference sequence). Germline trimming cut 5 bases from V and 9 bases from J; bases unmatched to any gene: 4. This CDR3 reads CATSGDRVEQFF. CDR3 coding DNA: TGTGCCACCAGCGGCGACAGGGTTGAGCAGTTCTTC.

The chain recombines TRBV4-2 with TRBJ1-2, with D maybe TRBD1 (5 bases). The CDR3 contains 12 residues. CDR1 is LGHNA and CDR2 is YNFKEQ in the germline V gene. V was shortened by 2 bases and J by 7 bases, with 8 bases between the two germline ends. The CDR3 spells CASSQRGGGYTF. The CDR3 nucleotides read TGTGCCAGCAGCCAACGGGGCGGTGGCTACACCTTC.

The chain employs TRBV2 and TRBJ1-2; no definite D call. Between the trimmed V and J ends, which lost 5 bases and 0 bases, there was a span of 10 bases. The CDR3 runs 14 residues. Germline V gives CDR1 SNHLY, CDR2 FYNNEI. The chain's CDR3 is CASSIRGTNYGYTF. The CDR3 nucleotides read TGTGCCAGCAGTATACGAGGGACTAACTATGGCTACACCTTC.

V and J are TRBV10-3 and TRBJ2-7, with TRBD1 as a possible D gene (7 bases). Per the germline V gene, CDR1 is ENHRY and CDR2 is SYGVKD. The CDR3 spans 15 residues. The ends were cut back, 6 bases at V and 1 base at J, with 16 bases in the middle. DNA of the CDR3: TGTGCCATCAGGGAGGGGCGACAGGGATCCTACGAGCAGTACTTC. Translated: CAIREGRQGSYEQYF.

The genes are TRBV6-2 or TRBV6-3 and TRBJ1-6; TRBD1 aligns across 7 bases. The junction had 15 bases not matched to a gene; V was cut back by 5 bases and J by 14 bases. This CDR3 spans 15 amino acids. The germline V gene encodes CDR1 MNHEY and CDR2 SVGEGT. The CDR3 here is CASSPPGQQSKTLHF. In DNA form, the CDR3 reads TGTGCCAGCAGTCCACCGGGACAGCAATCGAAGACCCTCCACTTT.

This chain joins TRBV6-1 and TRBJ2-5; 12 bases align to TRBD2. The CDR3 has 19 residues. The germline gives CDR1 MNHNS, CDR2 SASEGT. The junction had 15 bases not matched to a gene; V was cut back by 6 bases and J by 1 base. The CDR3, as DNA: TGTGCCAGCAGACCCAAACCAAAGACTAGCGGGGGCCTCCAAGAGACCCAGTACTTC. This encodes CASRPKPKTSGGLQETQYF.

Here the CDR3 reads CASSLNRPTNTGELFF. The DNA of the CDR3 is TGTGCCAGCAGCTTAAACCGCCCTACGAACACCGGGGAGCTGTTTTTT. The V and J genes are TRBV7-3 and TRBJ2-2, with D uncertain. V lost 1 base and J 0 bases, leaving 9 bases between the germline ends. CDR1 and CDR2 from the germline V gene are SGHTA and FQGTGA. The CDR3 has 16 amino acids.

CDR3 sequence reads: CARLRSYNSPLHF. The CDR3 DNA reads as TGTGCCAGACTACGCTCCTATAATTCACCCCTCCACTTT. The rearrangement joins TRBV21-1 to TRBJ1-6. TRBV21-1 is deemed a pseudogene. The length of the CDR3 is 13 residues.

This clonotype was seen a single time. This chain uses TRBV19 with TRBJ1-2; 7 positions agree with TRBD1. The ends lost 10 bases at V and 1 base at J; junction bases unmatched: 3. The CDR3 sequence is 12 residues long. Germline V gives CDR1 LNHDA, CDR2 SQIVND (reference sequence). The CDR3 DNA sequence: TGTGCCATAAGACAGGGTAACTATGGCTACACCTTC. It translates to CAIRQGNYGYTF.

This chain joins TRBV7-9 and TRBJ2-1; D uncertain. The germline gives CDR1 SEHNR, CDR2 FQNEAQ (reference sequence). With 4 bases removed from V and 0 bases from J, the gap between germline ends came to 10 bases. The CDR3 runs to 15 residues. CDR3 DNA sequence: TGTGCCAGCAGCTCACTCCCGAGCTCCTACAATGAGCAGTTCTTC. Encoded protein: CASSSLPSSYNEQFF.

This clonotype was seen once. The chain employs TRBV19 and TRBJ1-6; D unclear. The CDR3 is 16 residues long. Germline assignment: CDR1 LNHDA and CDR2 SQIVND (reference sequence). Trimming shortened V by 3 bases and J by 13 bases, and 22 bases separated the two germline ends. Here the CDR3 reads CASSINGFQNPVPLHF. CDR3 DNA: TGTGCCAGTAGTATTAACGGCTTTCAGAACCCAGTGCCCCTCCACTTT.

The chain is built from TRBV20-1 and TRBJ1-4; perhaps TRBD1 as D (6 bases). V gave up 6 bases and J gave up 10 bases, with 24 bases separating them. Germline assignment: CDR1 DFQATT and CDR2 SNEGSKA (reference sequence). The CDR3 has 15 residues. The CDR3 loop reads CSARSEGDWAGKLFF. The CDR3 region has the DNA TGCAGTGCACGCTCTGAGGGGGACTGGGCTGGAAAACTGTTTTTT.

CDR3: CSAPRVRQLGYTF. The CDR3 DNA reads TGCAGTGCCCCTCGGGTAAGGCAACTTGGCTACACCTTC. This chain uses TRBV20-1 with TRBJ1-2; D is unresolved. This CDR3 region has 13 residues. Germline lookup yields CDR1 DFQATT and CDR2 SNEGSKA (reference sequence). The ends were cut back, 6 bases at V and 7 bases at J, with 18 bases in the middle.

This chain connects TRBV20-1 to TRBJ2-5; maybe TRBD2 (6 bases). Germline V gene lookup returns CDR1 DFQATT and CDR2 SNEGSKA (reference sequence). V lost 6 bases and J 5 bases, leaving 13 bases between the germline ends. This CDR3 has 12 residues. The CDR3 sequence is CSARRGLETQYF. The CDR3 coding sequence is TGCAGTGCCAGGAGGGGTTTGGAGACCCAGTACTTC.

The chain employs TRBV7-2 and TRBJ2-7, with TRBD2 identical over 12 bases. V shed 5 bases, J shed 4 bases, and the junction held 12 bases outside the gene matches. Germline CDR1 and CDR2: SGHTA and FQGNSA. This CDR3 contains 17 residues. This chain's CDR3 is CASSGGQGLAGGYEQYF. The CDR3 DNA reads TGTGCCAGCAGCGGAGGACAGGGGCTAGCGGGAGGGTACGAGCAGTACTTC.

The chain carries TRBV29-1 and TRBJ1-1; possibly TRBD1 for D (5 bases). This CDR3 has 14 residues. Trimming left V 7 bases short and J 1 base short, with 16 bases between. The germline gives CDR1 SQVTM, CDR2 ANQGSEA. Here the CDR3 reads CSAGAPPANTEAFF. In nucleotides, the CDR3 is TGCAGCGCCGGGGCACCCCCGGCGAACACTGAAGCTTTCTTT.

This chain connects TRBV20-1 to TRBJ1-5; 9 bases are shared with TRBD1. Germline values: CDR1 DFQATT, CDR2 SNEGSKA (reference sequence). The CDR3 is 15 amino acids. With 3 bases clipped from V and 4 bases from J, the junction kept 7 bases outside the gene matches. CDR3 protein: CSASMDRGWNQPQHF. The CDR3 DNA sequence: TGCAGTGCTAGCATGGACAGGGGATGGAATCAGCCCCAGCATTTT.

The chain employs TRBV6-5 and TRBJ2-1; D unclear. CDR3 length: 13 amino acids. Trimming removed 2 bases from V and 7 bases from J, with 9 bases in between. The V gene's germline CDR1 is MNHEY and CDR2 SVGAGI. The CDR3 loop is CASSYLMENEQFF. DNA for the CDR3: TGTGCCAGCAGTTACCTGATGGAGAATGAGCAGTTCTTC.